One TCR beta chain is described in this entry. The source of the sample is a study of T cells expressing NK-cell markers. No DNA is given; TCRdb re-called the 5' RACE reads and lists each CDR3 protein once. The sample yields 440,000 or so distinct CDR3 sequences, of which the top ten take up roughly 8%. Germline CDR1 reads MNHEY; CDR2 reads SVGEGT. This CDR3 is 17 amino acids long. The specimen was blood T cells: a sorted CD56 or NKG2C T cell subset, CD4+ or CD8+ T cells, or bulk PBMC T cells (not recorded which). The chain uses TRBV6-2 or TRBV6-3 and TRBJ2-7; absent DNA, TCRdb's TRBD1 call cannot be checked. This sequence was found in a woman between 18 and 75 years old in good health. CDR3 loop: CAISLGTAKRTTYEQYF.